A selection of T cell receptor beta chains follows, all from one sample in a study of T cell repertoires in cytomegalovirus infection. A single record per CDR3 protein comes from TCRdb applying MiXCR to the reads. The data contain around 770,000 distinct CDR3 sequences, just under 30% of them seen just once; the ten biggest clones take up 13%. The antigens of these receptors remain unknown. This sample comprised cultured CD8+ T cells from PBMCs, obtained from culture after CMV antigen stimulation. The receptors here all came from a human donor in good health (CMV status not recorded). Some clones in this sample may be carry-over from other donors' samples. CDR3s include the opening cysteine and the closing phenylalanine or tryptophan. The order of the fields is V gene, clone size, D gene, J gene, CDR3 DNA, CDR3 protein. The D gene is left open where the match is weak. Only some rows state a clone size, as once, few, many or a class for expanded clones.

v_gene: TRBV7-9; abundance: many; d_gene: -; j_gene: TRBJ2-3; CDR3nt: TGTGCCAGCAGCCTCCACAGGCCCACAGATACGCAGTATTTT; CDR3aa: CASSLHRPTDTQYF
v_gene: TRBV15; abundance: -; d_gene: TRBD2; j_gene: TRBJ2-1; CDR3nt: TGTGCCACCAGCACGGGACTAGCGGTCTACAATGAGCAGTTCTTC; CDR3aa: CATSTGLAVYNEQFF
v_gene: TRBV7-9; abundance: -; d_gene: -; j_gene: TRBJ2-1; CDR3nt: TGTGCCAGCAGCCGATCTAGCTCCTACAATGAGCAGTTCTTC; CDR3aa: CASSRSSSYNEQFF
v_gene: TRBV9; abundance: few; d_gene: TRBD2; j_gene: TRBJ2-1; CDR3nt: TGTGCCAGCAGCCCCACGGGGGGGGCCACCTACAATGAGCAGTTCTTC; CDR3aa: CASSPTGGATYNEQFF
v_gene: TRBV12-3/TRBV12-4; abundance: -; d_gene: TRBD1; j_gene: TRBJ1-5; CDR3nt: TGTGCCAGCAGTCCCTTTTTGGACAGGGGCCAATATAGCAATCAGCCCCAGCATTTT; CDR3aa: CASSPFLDRGQYSNQPQHF
v_gene: TRBV9; abundance: -; d_gene: -; j_gene: TRBJ1-1; CDR3nt: TGTGCCAGCAGCGCCGGGGGAGGTCCTGAAGCTTTCTTT; CDR3aa: CASSAGGGPEAFF
v_gene: TRBV5-8; abundance: -; d_gene: -; j_gene: TRBJ2-1; CDR3nt: TGTGCCAGCGATACAGCCTACCAAGGGGACAATGAGCAGTTCTTC; CDR3aa: CASDTAYQGDNEQFF
v_gene: TRBV20-1; abundance: few; d_gene: TRBD2; j_gene: TRBJ2-3; CDR3nt: TGCAGTGCTAGAGGTCGTGTAGTGCGGGGGGCGGGAGATACGCAGTATTTT; CDR3aa: CSARGRVVRGAGDTQYF
v_gene: TRBV10-1; abundance: few; d_gene: -; j_gene: TRBJ2-7; CDR3nt: TGCGCCAGCAGTGAGTCCCGGGACGGGAGCTCCTACGAGCAGTACTTC; CDR3aa: CASSESRDGSSYEQYF
v_gene: TRBV7-3; abundance: -; d_gene: TRBD2; j_gene: TRBJ2-1; CDR3nt: TGTGCCAGCAGCGTCGGGGGGGCCCCTTACAATGAGCAGTTCTTC; CDR3aa: CASSVGGAPYNEQFF
v_gene: TRBV20-1; abundance: few; d_gene: TRBD2; j_gene: TRBJ2-3; CDR3nt: TGCAGTGCGAGACAGGATCTAGCGGGGGGATACACAGATACGCAGTATTTT; CDR3aa: CSARQDLAGGYTDTQYF
v_gene: TRBV2; abundance: -; d_gene: -; j_gene: TRBJ1-1; CDR3nt: TGTGCCAGCAGTGTAGTTTTGGACCCCCGACTGGATTTT; CDR3aa: CASSVVLDPRLDF
v_gene: TRBV19; abundance: few; d_gene: -; j_gene: TRBJ1-1; CDR3nt: TGTGCCAGTAGTATAAACCGGGGTTTGAACACTGAAGCTTTCTTT; CDR3aa: CASSINRGLNTEAFF
v_gene: TRBV7-9; abundance: -; d_gene: -; j_gene: TRBJ1-1; CDR3nt: TGTGCCAGCAGCCCCCCATCGGGTGACACTGAAGCTTTCTTT; CDR3aa: CASSPPSGDTEAFF
v_gene: TRBV11-2; abundance: few; d_gene: -; j_gene: TRBJ2-4; CDR3nt: TGTGCCAGCAGCCCCGGAGGGAAAAACATTCAGTACTTC; CDR3aa: CASSPGGKNIQYF
v_gene: TRBV27; abundance: few; d_gene: -; j_gene: TRBJ1-1; CDR3nt: TGTGCCAGCAGTCCGTACGGTGGTGACGAAGCTTTCTTT; CDR3aa: CASSPYGGDEAFF
v_gene: TRBV11-2; abundance: -; d_gene: -; j_gene: TRBJ1-1; CDR3nt: TGTGCCAGCAGCTCGTCGGACCCAGCCAGGGGATCTAACACTGAAGCTTTCTTT; CDR3aa: CASSSSDPARGSNTEAFF
v_gene: TRBV5-8; abundance: -; d_gene: -; j_gene: TRBJ2-3; CDR3nt: TGTGCCAGCAGCACGCCTGTGGACCCAGATACGCAGTATTTT; CDR3aa: CASSTPVDPDTQYF
v_gene: TRBV12-3/TRBV12-4; abundance: -; d_gene: -; j_gene: TRBJ2-7; CDR3nt: TGTGCCAGCAGTTTAACGGGACACCCCGGCGTGGACGAGCAGTACTTC; CDR3aa: CASSLTGHPGVDEQYF
v_gene: TRBV4-1; abundance: -; d_gene: TRBD1; j_gene: TRBJ1-4; CDR3nt: TGCGCCAGCAGCCCCCTGGGGACAGGGAGAAATGAAAAACTGTTTTTT; CDR3aa: CASSPLGTGRNEKLFF
v_gene: TRBV2; abundance: -; d_gene: -; j_gene: TRBJ2-5; CDR3nt: TGTGCCAGCAGTCCTGAGGTGGCCGGGGAGACCCAGTACTTC; CDR3aa: CASSPEVAGETQYF
v_gene: TRBV4-1; abundance: few; d_gene: TRBD1; j_gene: TRBJ1-2; CDR3nt: TGCGCCAGCAGCCCACCAGGGACAGACTTACCTAACTATGGCTACACCTTC; CDR3aa: CASSPPGTDLPNYGYTF
v_gene: TRBV28; abundance: -; d_gene: -; j_gene: TRBJ2-3; CDR3nt: TGTGCCAGCATCCCCGCGGGGGGACAGGGAGCAACAGATACGCAGTATTTT; CDR3aa: CASIPAGGQGATDTQYF
v_gene: TRBV6-1; abundance: few; d_gene: TRBD2; j_gene: TRBJ2-2; CDR3nt: TGTGCCAGCAGTGAAACGGGACTACTCATCAACACCGGGGAGCTGTTTTTT; CDR3aa: CASSETGLLINTGELFF
v_gene: TRBV25-1; abundance: many; d_gene: TRBD1; j_gene: TRBJ2-5; CDR3nt: TGTGCCAGCAGTGATAGGGTTGGACAGGCCGCGTCAGAGACCCAGTACTTC; CDR3aa: CASSDRVGQAASETQYF
v_gene: TRBV6-5; abundance: -; d_gene: -; j_gene: TRBJ1-5; CDR3nt: TGTGCCAGCACTTTCCAGGACCGAGATGAGGGGAGCAATCAGCCCCAGCATTTT; CDR3aa: CASTFQDRDEGSNQPQHF
v_gene: TRBV15; abundance: -; d_gene: -; j_gene: TRBJ2-2; CDR3nt: TGTGCCACCAGCCTACCTTCGGGACAACTGGTTCCCGGGGAGCTGTTTTTT; CDR3aa: CATSLPSGQLVPGELFF
v_gene: TRBV4-1; abundance: -; d_gene: -; j_gene: TRBJ2-3; CDR3nt: TGCGCCAGCAGCCAAGGACCGGGGGTAACAGATACGCAGTATTTT; CDR3aa: CASSQGPGVTDTQYF
v_gene: TRBV20-1; abundance: few; d_gene: TRBD2; j_gene: TRBJ2-3; CDR3nt: TGCAGTGCTAGAGGCTGGACTAGCGAGTACGGGGATACGCAGTATTTT; CDR3aa: CSARGWTSEYGDTQYF
v_gene: TRBV6-6; abundance: few; d_gene: TRBD2; j_gene: TRBJ2-5; CDR3nt: TGTGCCAGCAGGTCCCCGGGGGGGGTGCAAGAGACCCAGTACTTC; CDR3aa: CASRSPGGVQETQYF
v_gene: TRBV27; abundance: -; d_gene: -; j_gene: TRBJ1-1; CDR3nt: TGTGCCAGCAGTTTGCAGGGATCGGTGGCCACTGAAGCTTTCTTT; CDR3aa: CASSLQGSVATEAFF
v_gene: TRBV29-1; abundance: few; d_gene: TRBD1; j_gene: TRBJ2-2; CDR3nt: TGCAGCGTTCAAGGACAGGGGAACACCGGGGAGCTGTTTTTT; CDR3aa: CSVQGQGNTGELFF
v_gene: TRBV5-6; abundance: -; d_gene: -; j_gene: TRBJ1-4; CDR3nt: TGTGCCAGCAGCAATTATAACGACAGACTTCGAGGGATCCCAACTAATGAAAAACTGTTTTTT; CDR3aa: CASSNYNDRLRGIPTNEKLFF
v_gene: TRBV12-3/TRBV12-4; abundance: many; d_gene: TRBD1; j_gene: TRBJ2-6; CDR3nt: TGTGCCAGCAGTTTAGTGACAGGGCCCGGCTCTGGGGCCAACGTCCTGACTTTC; CDR3aa: CASSLVTGPGSGANVLTF
v_gene: TRBV7-6; abundance: few; d_gene: -; j_gene: TRBJ1-1; CDR3nt: TGTGCCAGCAGCTTCAGCCGCCCCGGGGCTGAAGCTTTCTTT; CDR3aa: CASSFSRPGAEAFF
v_gene: TRBV13; abundance: -; d_gene: -; j_gene: TRBJ1-6; CDR3nt: TGTGCCAGCAGCTGGGATAATTCACCCCTCCACTTT; CDR3aa: CASSWDNSPLHF
v_gene: TRBV5-4; abundance: -; d_gene: TRBD2; j_gene: TRBJ2-1; CDR3nt: TGTGCCAGCAGCTTCTTCCCTAGCGGGGGGGGGAATGAGCAGTTCTTC; CDR3aa: CASSFFPSGGGNEQFF
v_gene: TRBV27; abundance: -; d_gene: -; j_gene: TRBJ2-3; CDR3nt: TGTGCCAGCAGTCGACGTGGGAGCGGGGATACGCAGTATTTT; CDR3aa: CASSRRGSGDTQYF
v_gene: TRBV15; abundance: -; d_gene: -; j_gene: TRBJ2-4; CDR3nt: TGTGCCACCAGCAGAGATAACATGAGAGCCAAAAACATTCAGTACTTC; CDR3aa: CATSRDNMRAKNIQYF
v_gene: TRBV7-9; abundance: few; d_gene: -; j_gene: TRBJ2-1; CDR3nt: TGTGCCAGCAGCTCCCCCGCGCCCAGCTCCTACAATGAGCAGTTCTTC; CDR3aa: CASSSPAPSSYNEQFF